This TCR beta chain emerged from a study of CD8 T cells in Susac syndrome. CD8+ and CD4+ T cells from blood underwent TCR beta sequencing, which was carried out in a high-throughput format. About 0.5 to 1 ug RNA was reverse transcribed with random hexamers. Amplification of TCR beta CDR3 across 54 Vbeta and 13 Jbeta was performed with immunoSEQ multiplex PCR. One entry per CDR3 protein, called by TCRdb with MiXCR from the immunoSEQ multiplex PCR reads. The table shows tens of thousands of distinct CDR3 sequences, with about 91% occurring only once. CDR1 MNHEY and CDR2 SVGEGT come from the germline V gene. V dropped 4 bases and J dropped 0 bases, with 13 bases sitting between them. The CDR3 length is 16 residues.

The specimen sequenced was CD8+ T cells from PBMCs. The chain recombines TRBV6-2 or TRBV6-3 with TRBJ2-1, with D possibly being TRBD2 (6 bases). This sequence originates from a human donor with multiple sclerosis. CDR3: CASSLFSGSSYNEQFF. The CDR3, as DNA: TGTGCCAGCAGTTTGTTTAGCGGCAGCTCCTACAATGAGCAGTTCTTC.